This TCR beta chain appears in the sequencing data of a study of CD8 T cells in ankylosing spondylitis. Study-level points and caveats: A motif in TCR beta, a set of seven to nine highly homologous variants, appeared characteristic of ankylosing spondylitis blood. Clones that were linked to disease were CD8+ and were relatively rare in peripheral blood. Significant enrichment of disease-linked clones was reportedly seen in matched ankylosing spondylitis synovial fluid.

This CDR3 comprises 15 residues. Germline V lookup: CDR1 SGHRS, CDR2 YFSETQ. V dropped 4 bases and J dropped 3 bases, with 17 bases sitting between them. As concerns this clonotype: Its matching antigen is unknown.

TCRdb itself ran the 5' RACE reads through MiXCR, one entry per CDR3 protein. Among fewer than 750,000 distinct CDR3 sequences, 15% to 20% were seen once, and the ten largest hold around a fifth. The TCR originated in a male donor with ankylosing spondylitis. The V call is TRBV5-1, the J call TRBJ2-7; D unresolved. Sequences were obtained from blood, either unsorted or a sorted T cell fraction (not recorded which). This CDR3 is CASSQTPQVSYEQYF. In DNA, the CDR3 is TGCGCCAGCAGCCAGACCCCCCAGGTAAGCTACGAGCAGTACTTC.